This T cell receptor beta chain was documented in a study of beta chain features in type 1 diabetes. The study's findings and limits: People with Type 1 diabetes carried modestly yet significantly shorter TCRB CDR3s in all four CD4+ subsets.

The V end was cut by 5 bases, the J end by 9 bases, with 11 bases between. CDR1 and CDR2 (germline): SGHAT, FQNNGV. CDR3 length equals 12 residues. As every portion of the isolated RNA was reverse transcribed, the sequencing read expressed TCRB transcripts. Data came from immunoSEQ multiplex PCR; TCRdb stores just in-frame clones and leaves some out. The profile covers roughly 290,000 clones, with 14% to 15% appearing a single time and more than 0.015% taken by the ten largest. A note on this clone: Its target is not known.

Sequenced: naive CD4+ T cells from blood. The chain joins TRBV11-2 to TRBJ2-1; TRBD2 is a possible D gene (5 bases). This sequence originates from a man aged 18 to 35 with type 1 diabetes. The CDR3 nucleotides are TGTGCCAGCAGCCCAAGGGCGGGTGAGCAGTTCTTC. This encodes CASSPRAGEQFF. Full variable domain (remainder filled in from reference TRBV11-2 and TRBJ2-1): EAGVAQSPRYKIIEKRQSVAFWCNPISGHATLYWYQQILGQGPKLLIQFQNNGVVDDSQLPKDRFSAERLKGVDSTLKIQPAKLEDSAVYLCASSPRAGEQFFGPGTRLTVL.